This T cell receptor beta chain stems from a study of CD8 T cells in ankylosing spondylitis. This clonotype was found many times. Its antigen is not known. Each CDR3 protein is one row after TCRdb ran MiXCR on the 5' RACE reads. Of approximately 520,000 distinct CDR3 sequences in the sample, about 5% were seen once. Germline CDR1 is SGHTA and CDR2 is FQGNSA. Trimming removed 5 bases at V and 6 bases at J, with 15 bases between. The CDR3 is 14 amino acids. Study-level results: Within ankylosing spondylitis blood, a TCR beta motif made up of roughly eight highly homologous variants appeared to be characteristic.

The receptor's source is a male donor with ankylosing spondylitis. V and J are TRBV7-2 and TRBJ2-3, with D perhaps matching TRBD2 (6 bases). The sequencing sample was made of blood, either unsorted or a sorted T cell fraction (not recorded which). The CDR3 reads CASSPFPAGDTQYF. The CDR3 DNA reads TGTGCCAGCAGCCCGTTTCCGGCGGGGGATACGCAGTATTTT.